This TCR beta chain emerged from a study of T cell responses to AZD1222 COVID-19 vaccine. Points from the study as a whole: Donors were mostly white British, more females; clonal diversity possibly underestimated.

Produced via immunoSEQ multiplex PCR; TCRdb's table is partial and in-frame only. The repertoire consists of tens of thousands of clones, with approximately 90% occurring once and the leading ten covering just under 4%. This clone was picked up one time. Its antigen remains unknown. The V gene's germline CDR1 is SGHTA and CDR2 FQGNSA. The CDR3 has 15 amino acids. Germline trimming cut 1 base from V and 5 bases from J; bases unmatched to any gene: 4. The sequence came from an adult in good health. This chain uses TRBV7-2 with TRBJ1-5; 8 nucleotides agree with TRBD1. The sample was peripheral blood, taken on day 0 of AZD1222 vaccination. CDR3 in amino acids: CASSLEQGEYQPQHF. The CDR3 DNA is TGTGCCAGCAGCTTAGAACAGGGGGAGTATCAGCCCCAGCATTTT.